These 7 T cell receptor beta chains originate from one sample sequenced in a study of CD8 T cells in Susac syndrome. RNA, at about 0.5 to 1 ug, was reverse transcribed with random hexamers. TCRdb processed the immunoSEQ multiplex PCR reads anew with MiXCR; each CDR3 protein has one entry. Of 100,000 to 150,000 distinct CDR3 sequences listed, 90% to 95% are singletons. The sample was CD4+ T cells from PBMCs. The receptors come from a human donor in good health.

The rearrangement joins TRBV18 to TRBJ2-1; a possible D gene is TRBD2 (5 bases). The CDR3 is 13 residues long. V lost 3 bases, J lost 8 bases, and 11 bases lay in between. Germline CDR1 is KGHSH and CDR2 is LQKENI. CDR3 region: CASSPHLEDEQFF. The CDR3 DNA is TGTGCCAGCTCACCGCACCTGGAGGATGAGCAGTTCTTC.

The V and J genes are TRBV6-6 and TRBJ2-5; 7 bases fit TRBD1. This CDR3 region has 14 residues. The V gene's germline CDR1 is MNHNY and CDR2 SVGAGI (reference sequence). Trimming cost V 5 bases and J 5 bases; bases outside gene matches: 8. The CDR3 DNA sequence: TGTGCCAGCAGTCTCACAGGGGTGGGGGAGACCCAGTACTTC. It specifies CASSLTGVGETQYF.

The chain uses TRBV19 and TRBJ2-1; 14 bases match TRBD2. Trimming at V came to 4 bases and at J to 5 bases, leaving 7 bases not matched to a gene. Germline loops: CDR1 LNHDA, CDR2 SQIVND (reference sequence). This CDR3 has 17 amino acids. CDR3 DNA: TGTGCCAGTAGTAGGACTAGCGGGAGGAGAACTAACAATGAGCAGTTCTTC. Protein product: CASSRTSGRRTNNEQFF.

The rearrangement links TRBV5-1 to TRBJ2-3; D is ambiguous. CDR3 size: 16 residues. V shed 0 bases and J shed 1 base, with 12 bases lying between them. CDR1 SGHRS and CDR2 YFSETQ come from the germline V gene. CDR3 sequence (DNA): TGCGCCAGCAGCTTGGCCGCGGTTCGCGGCACAGATACGCAGTATTTT. Translated, it gives CASSLAAVRGTDTQYF.

The chain recombines TRBV4-2 with TRBJ2-1; a weak D match, TRBD1 (6 bases). The CDR3 sequence is 16 residues long. Germline-derived CDR1 and CDR2 are LGHNA and YNFKEQ. V lost 0 bases and J lost 9, with 18 bases in between. The CDR3 here is CASSQDVGGTVGEQFF. As DNA, the CDR3 is TGTGCCAGCAGCCAAGATGTAGGGGGTACGGTAGGTGAGCAGTTCTTC.

The chain has TRBV18 and TRBJ2-3, with 7 positions matching TRBD1. Germline V gives CDR1 KGHSH, CDR2 LQKENI. V shed 2 bases, J shed 2 bases, and the junction held 4 bases outside the gene matches. This CDR3 contains 15 residues. The CDR3 loop reads CASSPRTGSTDTQYF. The CDR3 DNA reads as TGTGCCAGCTCACCAAGGACAGGTTCCACAGATACGCAGTATTTT.

The chain joins TRBV7-2 to TRBJ2-2; possibly TRBD2 for D (6 bases). Germline CDR1 is SGHTA and CDR2 is FQGNSA. The CDR3 totals 14 residues. Trimming pared 3 bases from V and 9 bases from J, leaving 14 bases between. The CDR3 spells CASSFSRGGRELFF. CDR3 in DNA: TGTGCCAGCAGCTTCAGCCGGGGCGGGAGGGAGCTGTTTTTT.